The 13 T cell receptor beta chains below were found in one sample sequenced in a study of neurological immune-mediated disorders. In TCRdb, the 5' RACE reads were re-called with MiXCR into one record per CDR3 protein. The profile covers about 58,000 distinct CDR3 sequences, with 3% to 4% appearing a single time and roughly 7% taken by the ten largest. Sequencing was carried out using PBMCs. The receptors come from a woman aged 55-69 years with multiple sclerosis.

This clonotype was seen ten or more times. The rearrangement joins TRBV7-9 to TRBJ2-7; TRBD2 aligns across 7 bases. CDR1 is SEHNR, CDR2 FQNEAQ, per germline (reference sequence). CDR3 length: 16 amino acids. The V gene end was trimmed by 5 bases and the J gene end by 4 bases; junction bases not matched to a gene: 14. The CDR3 protein is CASSPHPGRASYEQYF. For the CDR3, the DNA is TGTGCCAGCAGCCCCCACCCAGGGAGGGCTTCATACGAGCAGTACTTC.

This clonotype was picked up many times. The V gene is TRBV6-2 or TRBV6-3, the J gene TRBJ2-1; the D call may be TRBD1 or TRBD2 (6 bases each). Trimming took off 7 bases at V and 9 bases at J, with 22 bases between the two ends. This CDR3 is 15 amino acids long. Germline V lookup: CDR1 MNHEY, CDR2 SVGEGT. DNA of the CDR3: TGTGCCAGCATGTTTGGGGGGCTTTCCTTCGGTGAGCAGTTCTTC. Its translation is CASMFGGLSFGEQFF.

This clonotype was picked up many times. The gene calls are TRBV2 and TRBJ1-2, with D unresolved. The V and J ends lost 9 bases and 9 bases respectively, with 23 bases between them. The length of the CDR3 is 14 residues. Germline V gives CDR1 SNHLY, CDR2 FYNNEI. The CDR3 here is CARYIRHPSSSYTF. CDR3 DNA sequence: TGTGCCAGGTATATACGCCACCCTTCTTCCAGCTACACCTTC.

The table lists this clonotype with many counts. The genes are TRBV6-5 and TRBJ2-7, with D possibly TRBD1 on 6 matching bases. V was shortened by 2 bases and J by 0 bases, with 11 bases between the two germline ends. CDR3 length: 15 residues. The germline gives CDR1 MNHEY, CDR2 SVGAGI. The CDR3 coding sequence is TGTGCCAGCAGTTACGGGACACCGGTCTCCTACGAGCAGTACTTC. This sequence encodes CASSYGTPVSYEQYF.

This clonotype was recorded many times. J is TRBJ2-7 and V is TRBV20-1; 8 bases align to TRBD1. Per the germline V gene, CDR1 is DFQATT and CDR2 is SNEGSKA (reference sequence). The CDR3 runs to 13 residues. The CDR3 loop reads CRVGQGPTYEQYF. The CDR3 DNA reads TGCAGAGTAGGACAGGGCCCAACCTACGAGCAGTACTTC.

This clonotype was detected many times. J is TRBJ2-2 and V is TRBV5-1, with 7 bases matching TRBD1. Trimming removed 4 bases from V and 6 bases from J; junction bases left unmatched: 6. Germline assignment: CDR1 SGHRS and CDR2 YFSETQ. This CDR3 contains 14 residues. The CDR3 spells CASSTGELSGELFF. In DNA, the CDR3 is TGCGCCAGCAGCACAGGGGAGTTGTCCGGGGAGCTGTTTTTT. The full variable domain, in which reference TRBV5-1 and TRBJ2-2 provide the parts outside the CDR3, is KAGVTQTPRYLIKTRGQQVTLSCSPISGHRSVSWYQQTPGQGLQFLFEYFSETQRNKGNFPGRFSGRQFSNSRSEMNVSTLELGDSALYLCASSTGELSGELFFGEGSRLTVL.

This clonotype was seen at least ten times. The chain has TRBV12-3 or TRBV12-4 and TRBJ2-5; 8 nucleotides line up with TRBD2. This CDR3 has 16 amino acids. V was pared by 5 bases and J by 6 bases, with 14 bases of the junction left unmatched. For the CDR3, the DNA is TGTGCCAGCAGTCTACCCGCCGGGACTAGTGGAAAGACCCAGTACTTC. This translates into CASSLPAGTSGKTQYF.

As regards this clonotype: This CDR3 is missing its conserved last phenylalanine or tryptophan, likely due to a read error. This chain joins TRBV9 and TRBJ1-1; D is ambiguous. Germline CDR1 SGDLS, CDR2 YYNGEE. V was pared by 5 bases and J by 0 bases, with 5 bases between. The CDR3 extends over 12 amino acids. The CDR3 reads CASRGLNTEAFS. The DNA of the CDR3 is TGTGCCAGCAGGGGATTGAACACTGAAGCTTTCTCT.

This clonotype was recorded at least ten times. The V gene is TRBV4-1, the J gene TRBJ1-1; D gene unclear. CDR1 is MGHRA and CDR2 is YSYEKL in the germline V gene. Trimming removed 1 base at V and 6 bases at J, with 9 bases between. CDR3 length equals 13 residues. The CDR3 DNA sequence: TGCGCCAGCAGCCAAGCCTTTCCGCCTGAAGCTTTCTTT. As protein: CASSQAFPPEAFF.

About this clonotype: Relative to the germline gene, one junction end is altered; a read error may explain this. V usage is TRBV3-1 and J usage is TRBJ1-6, with 9 bases matching TRBD1. CDR3 length: 14 amino acids. CDR1 and CDR2 from the germline V gene are LGHDT and YNNKEL (reference sequence). In nucleotides, the CDR3 is TGTGCCAGCAGGCGGGGGACAGGGAATTCAACCCTCAACTTT. Protein sequence: CASRRGTGNSTLNF.

This clonotype was picked up many times. Here the CDR3 reads CASSSGLGNEQFF. CDR3 bases: TGCGCCAGCAGCTCGGGACTAGGTAATGAGCAGTTCTTC. V gene TRBV5-1 combines with J gene TRBJ2-1; 8 bases are shared with TRBD2. The CDR3 sequence is 13 residues long. V lost 3 bases, J lost 7 bases, and 3 bases stayed unmatched. CDR1 is SGHRS and CDR2 is YFSETQ in the germline V gene. Full variable domain (remainder filled in from reference TRBV5-1 and TRBJ2-1): KAGVTQTPRYLIKTRGQQVTLSCSPISGHRSVSWYQQTPGQGLQFLFEYFSETQRNKGNFPGRFSGRQFSNSRSEMNVSTLELGDSALYLCASSSGLGNEQFFGPGTRLTVL.

This clonotype has ten or more counts. V and J are TRBV7-2 and TRBJ2-4, with D hard to call. Per germline, CDR1 SGHTA and CDR2 FQGNSA. With 4 bases removed from V and 6 bases from J, the gap between germline ends came to 7 bases. CDR3 length: 12 amino acids. The CDR3 nucleotides read TGTGCCAGCAGCTCTACCCGAAACATTCAGTACTTC. Translating it yields CASSSTRNIQYF.

This clonotype was seen repeatedly, ten times or more. The gene calls are TRBV3-1 and TRBJ2-3; no clear D. The CDR3 loop spans 12 amino acids. CDR1 is LGHDT and CDR2 is YNNKEL in the germline V gene (reference sequence). V shed 4 bases and J shed 3 bases, with 5 bases lying between them. The CDR3 region has the DNA TGTGCCAGCAGCCCGACGACAGATACGCAGTATTTT. Its translation: CASSPTTDTQYF.